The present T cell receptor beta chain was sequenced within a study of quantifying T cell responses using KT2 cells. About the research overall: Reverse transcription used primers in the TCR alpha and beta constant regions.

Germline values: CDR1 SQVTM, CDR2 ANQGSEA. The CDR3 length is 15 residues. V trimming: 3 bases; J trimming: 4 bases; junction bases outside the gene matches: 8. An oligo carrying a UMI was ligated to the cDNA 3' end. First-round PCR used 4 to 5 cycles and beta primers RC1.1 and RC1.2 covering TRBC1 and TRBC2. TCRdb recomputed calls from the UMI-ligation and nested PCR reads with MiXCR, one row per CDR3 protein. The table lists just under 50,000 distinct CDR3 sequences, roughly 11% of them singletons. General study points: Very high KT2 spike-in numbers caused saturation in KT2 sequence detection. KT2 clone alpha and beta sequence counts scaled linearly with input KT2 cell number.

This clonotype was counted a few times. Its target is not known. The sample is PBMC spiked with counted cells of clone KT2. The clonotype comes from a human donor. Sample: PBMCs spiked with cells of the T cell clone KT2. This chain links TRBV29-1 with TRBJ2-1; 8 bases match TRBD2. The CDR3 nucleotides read TGCAGCGTTGAGGGACTAGAATCCCCTTACAATGAGCAGTTCTTC. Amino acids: CSVEGLESPYNEQFF.